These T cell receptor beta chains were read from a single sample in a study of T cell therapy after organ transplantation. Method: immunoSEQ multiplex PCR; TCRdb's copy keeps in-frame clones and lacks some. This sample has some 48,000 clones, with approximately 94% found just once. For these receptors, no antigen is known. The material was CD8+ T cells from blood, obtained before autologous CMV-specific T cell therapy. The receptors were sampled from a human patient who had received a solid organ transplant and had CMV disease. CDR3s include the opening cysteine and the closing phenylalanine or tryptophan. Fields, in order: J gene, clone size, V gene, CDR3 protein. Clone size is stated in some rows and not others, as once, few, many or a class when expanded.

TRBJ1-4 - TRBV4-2 CASSRGTRGEKLLF
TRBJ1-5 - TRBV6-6 CASSYDLDRQPQHF
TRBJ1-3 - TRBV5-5 CASSLLGEGLGNTIYF
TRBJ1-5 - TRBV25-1 CASSEYEGDQPQHF
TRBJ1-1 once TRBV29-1 CSVKTGGGYTEAFF
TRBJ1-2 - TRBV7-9 CASSFSGQGEYGYTF
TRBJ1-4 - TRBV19 CASSIWDRGIEKLFF
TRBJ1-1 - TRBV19 CASRVLGRERVTEAFF
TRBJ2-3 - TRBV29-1 CSVTSASGRHPGDTQYF
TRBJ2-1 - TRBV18 CASSPGVAGSSYNEQFF
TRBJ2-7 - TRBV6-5 CASSYRAVGAYEQYF
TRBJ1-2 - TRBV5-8 CASGPPTAYYGYTF
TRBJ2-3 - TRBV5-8 CASRDGGTDTQYF
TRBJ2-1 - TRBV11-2 CASSREKAGVHNEQFF